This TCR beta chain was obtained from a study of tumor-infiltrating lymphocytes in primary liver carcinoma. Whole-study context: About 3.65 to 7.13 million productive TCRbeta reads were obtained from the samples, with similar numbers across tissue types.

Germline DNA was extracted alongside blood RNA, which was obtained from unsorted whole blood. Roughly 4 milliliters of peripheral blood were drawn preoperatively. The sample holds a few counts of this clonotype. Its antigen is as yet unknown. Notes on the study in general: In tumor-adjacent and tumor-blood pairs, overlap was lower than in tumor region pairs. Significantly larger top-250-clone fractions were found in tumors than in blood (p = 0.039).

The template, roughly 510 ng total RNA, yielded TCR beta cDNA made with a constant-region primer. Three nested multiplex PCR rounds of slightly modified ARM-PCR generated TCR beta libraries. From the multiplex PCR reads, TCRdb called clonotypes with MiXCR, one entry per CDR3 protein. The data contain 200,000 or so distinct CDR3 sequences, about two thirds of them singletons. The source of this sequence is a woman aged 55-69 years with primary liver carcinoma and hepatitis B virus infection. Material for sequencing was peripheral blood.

Here the CDR3 reads CASSGVAPGQVSNEQFF. The CDR3 DNA is TGTGCCAGCAGTGGGGTTGCCCCGGGACAGGTCTCCAATGAGCAGTTCTTC. This chain links TRBV12-3 or TRBV12-4 with TRBJ2-1, with TRBD1 identical over 8 bases. There are 17 residues in the CDR3. The V segment lost 5 bases and the J segment 6 bases; nucleotides outside the gene matches: 15.